These T cell receptor beta chains were read from a single sample in a study of cytomegalovirus exposure and HLA in healthy donors. Only in-frame clones appear in the TCRdb table, and some are missing; sequencing was by immunoSEQ multiplex PCR. This sample has about 150,000 clones, with roughly 84% found just once. Sequenced sample: PBMCs. The receptors derive from a man aged 30-40 years in good health and CMV-seropositive. Each CDR3 is given with its conserved first and last residue. The D gene is left open where the match is weak. Expanded clones get a size class; other rows say once, few or many, or leave the size out.

>.|TRBJ1-1|TRBV19|TRBD1
CASSPGQGTEAFF
TGTGCCAGTAGCCCGGGACAGGGAACTGAAGCTTTCTTT
>.|TRBJ1-4|TRBV7-6|.
CASSTPPINEKLFF
TGTGCCAGCAGCACTCCGCCCATTAATGAAAAACTGTTTTTT
>.|TRBJ2-5|TRBV5-1|.
CASSSGDEGRGETQYF
TGCGCCAGCAGCAGTGGGGATGAAGGCAGGGGAGAGACCCAGTACTTC
>once|TRBJ1-5|TRBV2|.
CASSEGGTPRRLNQPQHF
TGTGCCAGCAGTGAAGGTGGGACACCAAGGCGGCTAAATCAGCCCCAGCATTTT
>.|TRBJ2-3|TRBV19|.
CASSIGRVVFGGTSTDTQYF
TGTGCCAGTAGTATAGGTCGTGTTGTCTTTGGCGGGACGAGCACAGATACGCAGTATTTT
>once|TRBJ1-6|TRBV5-1|.
CASSVQGGSPLHF
TGCGCCAGCAGCGTCCAGGGAGGGTCACCCCTCCACTTT
>.|TRBJ2-1|TRBV2|.
CATKEDYNEQFF
TGTGCCACCAAAGAGGATTACAATGAGCAGTTCTTC
>.|TRBJ1-1|TRBV25-1|TRBD1
CASKNGRGPRAFF
TGTGCCAGCAAGAACGGAAGGGGGCCTAGAGCTTTCTTT
>.|TRBJ2-3|TRBV6-5|.
CASTYSDTQYF
TGTGCCAGCACCTATTCGGATACGCAGTATTTT
>.|TRBJ2-5|TRBV29-1|TRBD1
CSVLQGEETQYF
TGCAGCGTTCTCCAGGGGGAAGAGACCCAGTACTTC
>.|TRBJ1-1|TRBV4-2|.
CASSRSRREGTEAFF
TGTGCCAGCAGCCGTTCCCGCAGGGAGGGCACTGAAGCTTTCTTT
>.|TRBJ1-2|TRBV29-1|.
CSVDSNYGYTF
TGCAGCGTGGACAGTAACTATGGCTACACCTTC
>.|TRBJ2-5|TRBV19|TRBD2
CASSRLAGAGETQYF
TGTGCCAGTAGCCGACTAGCGGGAGCAGGAGAGACCCAGTACTTC
>.|TRBJ1-5|TRBV4-3|TRBD1
CASSQIQGDGQPQHF
TGCGCCAGCAGCCAAATACAGGGGGATGGGCAGCCCCAGCATTTT
>.|TRBJ1-2|TRBV9|.
CASSVGGGRGTYGYTF
TGTGCCAGCAGCGTAGGAGGCGGAAGGGGAACTTATGGCTACACCTTC
>.|TRBJ2-7|TRBV10-2|TRBD1
CASSDTDRGYEQYF
TGCGCCAGCAGTGATACGGACAGGGGCTACGAGCAGTACTTC
>.|TRBJ2-6|TRBV5-1|.
CASSLDGLGANVLTF
TGCGCCAGCAGCTTGGACGGACTTGGGGCCAACGTCCTGACTTTC
>.|TRBJ2-1|TRBV18|TRBD2
CASSPLAGNNEQFF
TGTGCCAGCTCACCACTAGCGGGGAACAATGAGCAGTTCTTC
>few|TRBJ1-1|TRBV5-1|TRBD1
CASSFLDRDSEAFF
TGCGCCAGCAGCTTCCTTGACAGGGACTCTGAAGCTTTCTTT
>.|TRBJ2-7|TRBV29-1|.
CSVLRSYEQYF
TGCAGCGTTTTGCGCTCCTACGAGCAGTACTTC
>.|TRBJ1-3|TRBV6-1|.
CASSEGGATSGNTIYF
TGTGCCAGCAGTGAAGGTGGTGCTACCTCTGGAAACACCATATATTTT
>.|TRBJ1-3|TRBV7-3|.
CASSLTGPPYSGNTIYF
TGTGCCAGCAGCTTAACGGGCCCCCCCTACTCTGGAAACACCATATATTTT
>.|TRBJ2-1|TRBV6-6|.
CASSYSRENEQFF
TGTGCCAGCAGTTACTCGAGGGAGAATGAGCAGTTCTTC
>once|TRBJ1-2|TRBV2|TRBD1
CASSLQGILDGYTF
TGTGCCAGCAGTCTACAGGGGATATTGGATGGCTACACCTTC
>.|TRBJ2-7|TRBV18|TRBD1
CASSLGDRALF
TGTGCCAGCTCACTAGGGGACAGGGCTCTCTTC
>few|TRBJ2-1|TRBV21-1|.
CATIQGLSSYNEQFF
TGTGCCACCATTCAGGGACTCTCCTCCTACAATGAGCAGTTCTTC
>.|TRBJ1-1|TRBV25-1|.
CASRVLPDTEAFF
TGTGCCAGCAGAGTCCTCCCGGACACTGAAGCTTTCTTT
>.|TRBJ2-3|TRBV7-8|.
CASSQIRGGRLDTQYF
TGTGCCAGCAGCCAAATAAGGGGGGGGCGATTAGATACGCAGTATTTT
>few|TRBJ2-1|TRBV5-1|TRBD2
CASSLGTRTLTEQFF
TGCGCCAGCAGCTTGGGGACTAGAACCCTTACTGAGCAGTTCTTC